Listed here are 18 T cell receptor beta chains from one sample, sequenced in a study of human T cells and chemical hapten exposure. Time point given: pre-sensitization, week 0. Treatment in this sample: therapeutic diphenylcyclopropenone sensitization with weekly scalp DPC. TCRdb called the RACE reads again in MiXCR, with one record for every CDR3 protein. The sample carries under 200,000 distinct CDR3 sequences, about 31% recorded once. The sequences come from whole blood, collected in connection with sensitization to the hapten diphenylcyclopropenone (DPC). These TCRs come from a woman aged 30 to 39 with alopecia areata. Some clones in this sample may be carry-over from other donors' samples.

This clonotype was counted between two and nine times. The chain carries TRBV20-1 and TRBJ1-5; TRBD1 matches 7 bases. Germline CDR1 and CDR2: DFQATT and SNEGSKA (reference sequence). The CDR3 contains 14 residues. The junction had 8 bases not matched to a gene; V was cut back by 0 bases and J by 9 bases. CDR3 protein: CSARDPQGLGPQHF. The DNA for the CDR3 is TGCAGTGCTAGAGATCCACAGGGGCTGGGGCCCCAGCATTTT.

The genes are TRBV29-1 and TRBJ1-1; D is undetermined. Germline loops: CDR1 SQVTM, CDR2 ANQGSEA. Trimming removed 4 bases from V and 1 base from J, with 10 bases in between. CDR3 length: 13 amino acids. CDR3 loop: CSVAKNPNTEAFF. CDR3 sequence (DNA): TGCAGCGTTGCGAAAAACCCGAACACTGAAGCTTTCTTT.

CDR3 nucleotides: TGCGCCAGCAGCTTGTGGGGGGCTACTGAAGCTTTCTTT. This sequence encodes CASSLWGATEAFF. V and J are TRBV5-1 and TRBJ1-1; D perhaps matches TRBD1 (6 bases). CDR1 and CDR2 (germline): SGHRS, YFSETQ. V lost 1 base and J lost 5, with 9 bases in between. This CDR3 spans 13 amino acids.

V is TRBV5-1 and J is TRBJ2-2; 7 bases line up with TRBD1. CDR1 and CDR2 from the germline V gene are SGHRS and YFSETQ. V lost 0 bases, J lost 6 bases, and 5 bases stayed unmatched. The CDR3 is 15 residues long. The CDR3 protein is CASSLGDRESGELFF. The CDR3 bases are TGCGCCAGCAGCTTGGGAGACAGGGAGTCCGGGGAGCTGTTTTTT.

The chain has TRBV11-2 and TRBJ2-3, with 10 bases matching TRBD2. Germline lookup yields CDR1 SGHAT and CDR2 FQNNGV. The CDR3 totals 19 residues. Trimming at V came to 2 bases and at J to 5 bases, leaving 16 bases not matched to a gene. The DNA for the CDR3 is TGTGCCAGCAGCTTATCCCCCAGCGGGGGGGCTTCACGTCAAGATACGCAGTATTTT. It is translated as CASSLSPSGGASRQDTQYF.

The CDR3 DNA sequence: TGTGCCAGCAGCCCCGGGACTAGCGGTCACAATGAGCAGTTCTTC. It codes for CASSPGTSGHNEQFF. The chain couples TRBV7-3 to TRBJ2-1, with TRBD2 matching 11 bases. The CDR3 length is 15 residues. The trim removed 5 bases at V and 5 bases at J, leaving 5 bases unmatched. Looked up from germline, CDR1 is SGHTA and CDR2 is FQGTGA.

The rearrangement joins TRBV6-6 to TRBJ2-3; D may be TRBD1 (5 bases). The length of the CDR3 is 14 residues. Germline values: CDR1 MNHNY, CDR2 SVGAGI (reference sequence). V was shortened by 4 bases and J by 6 bases, with 14 bases between the two germline ends. The DNA of the CDR3 is TGTGCCAGCAGTTCCTTCCCAGGGCGGGATACGCAGTATTTT. Residues: CASSSFPGRDTQYF.

The sample holds many counts of this clonotype. V is TRBV27 and J is TRBJ2-7, with a possible D match to TRBD2 (6 bases). Germline V gene lookup returns CDR1 MNHEY and CDR2 SMNVEV (reference sequence). Trimming took off 1 base at V and 2 bases at J, with 9 bases between the two ends. The CDR3 extends over 14 amino acids. The CDR3 loop is CASSLYGGTYEQYF. CDR3 nucleotides: TGTGCCAGCAGTTTATACGGGGGTACCTACGAGCAGTACTTC.

This chain uses TRBV29-1 with TRBJ1-3, with D tentatively TRBD1 (6 bases). Germline lookup yields CDR1 SQVTM and CDR2 ANQGSEA. Trimming took 7 bases from V and 8 from J, leaving 15 bases between them. The CDR3 contains 12 residues. The CDR3 coding sequence is TGCAGCGGGGGACACTCCGGGGACACCATATATTTT. Translating gives CSGGHSGDTIYF.

This clonotype occurred a few times. The chain employs TRBV5-4 and TRBJ2-1; 14 bases match TRBD2. Trimming cost V 0 bases and J 9 bases; bases outside gene matches: 11. The germline V gene has CDR1 SGHNT and CDR2 YYREEE (reference sequence). The CDR3 is 18 residues long. CDR3 sequence reads: CASSLGRLAGGPVGEQFF. The CDR3 DNA is TGTGCCAGCAGCTTGGGAAGACTAGCGGGGGGGCCTGTTGGTGAGCAGTTCTTC.

This clonotype was detected only a few times. The chain has TRBV20-1 and TRBJ1-1, with TRBD1 matching over 8 bases. CDR1 and CDR2 from the germline V gene are DFQATT and SNEGSKA (reference sequence). The length of the CDR3 is 14 residues. The CDR3 coding sequence is TGCAGCGAGACTCGGACAGGGATGAACACTGAAGCTTTCTTT. Translation gives CSETRTGMNTEAFF.

The table lists this clonotype with a few counts. The J gene is TRBJ2-1, the V gene TRBV2; D uncertain. This CDR3 has 13 amino acids. The ends were cut back, 2 bases at V and 10 bases at J, with 12 bases in the middle. From germline, CDR1 is SNHLY and CDR2 FYNNEI. CDR3 region: CASSELNIGEQFF. The CDR3, as DNA: TGTGCCAGCAGTGAACTAAACATAGGGGAGCAGTTCTTC.

This chain uses TRBV29-1 with TRBJ2-3; tentative D call: TRBD1 (5 bases). The CDR3 is 10 amino acids. The germline V gene encodes CDR1 SQVTM and CDR2 ANQGSEA. The CDR3 region is CSGRGDTQYF. The CDR3 DNA is TGCAGTGGAAGGGGCGATACGCAGTATTTT.

In the case of this clonotype: At one end, the junction sequence differs from germline, possibly due to a read error. CDR3 residues: CASSPRSGGQGSPLLF. The CDR3 DNA follows: TGTGCCAGCAGTCCTCGGTCGGGCGGGCAAGGTTCACCCCTCCTCTTT. The V gene is TRBV28, the J gene TRBJ1-6, with D unclear. The CDR3 consists of 16 residues. Germline CDR1 MDHEN, CDR2 SYDVKM.

The V gene is TRBV10-3, the J gene TRBJ1-2; TRBD1 is a possible D gene (5 bases). The CDR3 extends over 15 amino acids. The germline CDR1 and CDR2 sequences are ENHRY and SYGVKD. With 7 bases removed from V and 2 bases from J, the gap between germline ends came to 17 bases. The CDR3 coding sequence is TGTGCCATCACTCTCGACCGGAAGGGGAACTATGGCTACACCTTC. Protein product: CAITLDRKGNYGYTF.

The V gene is TRBV28, the J gene TRBJ1-5; 9 bases map to TRBD1. The CDR3 has 14 amino acids. The J segment lost 6 bases and the V segment lost 2 bases, leaving 2 bases of the junction unmatched. Per germline, CDR1 MDHEN and CDR2 SYDVKM. CDR3 residues: CASSLGTGFQPQHF. The CDR3 nucleotides are TGTGCCAGCAGTTTAGGGACAGGGTTTCAGCCCCAGCATTTT.

This clonotype was counted a few times. V gene TRBV29-1 combines with J gene TRBJ2-5, with D hard to call. The ends were cut back, 3 bases at V and 1 base at J, with 6 bases in the middle. The germline V gene has CDR1 SQVTM and CDR2 ANQGSEA. The CDR3 is made up of 12 amino acids. CDR3 amino acids: CSVDQFQETQYF. The DNA for the CDR3 is TGCAGCGTTGACCAGTTCCAAGAGACCCAGTACTTC.

The gene calls are TRBV5-1 and TRBJ2-3, with a possible D match to TRBD1 (6 bases). Germline CDR1 is SGHRS and CDR2 is YFSETQ. This CDR3 comprises 16 residues. V lost 5 bases and J 0 bases, leaving 16 bases between the germline ends. The CDR3 loop is CASREGQPQSTDTQYF. The DNA for the CDR3 is TGCGCCAGCAGAGAAGGACAGCCCCAGAGCACAGATACGCAGTATTTT.